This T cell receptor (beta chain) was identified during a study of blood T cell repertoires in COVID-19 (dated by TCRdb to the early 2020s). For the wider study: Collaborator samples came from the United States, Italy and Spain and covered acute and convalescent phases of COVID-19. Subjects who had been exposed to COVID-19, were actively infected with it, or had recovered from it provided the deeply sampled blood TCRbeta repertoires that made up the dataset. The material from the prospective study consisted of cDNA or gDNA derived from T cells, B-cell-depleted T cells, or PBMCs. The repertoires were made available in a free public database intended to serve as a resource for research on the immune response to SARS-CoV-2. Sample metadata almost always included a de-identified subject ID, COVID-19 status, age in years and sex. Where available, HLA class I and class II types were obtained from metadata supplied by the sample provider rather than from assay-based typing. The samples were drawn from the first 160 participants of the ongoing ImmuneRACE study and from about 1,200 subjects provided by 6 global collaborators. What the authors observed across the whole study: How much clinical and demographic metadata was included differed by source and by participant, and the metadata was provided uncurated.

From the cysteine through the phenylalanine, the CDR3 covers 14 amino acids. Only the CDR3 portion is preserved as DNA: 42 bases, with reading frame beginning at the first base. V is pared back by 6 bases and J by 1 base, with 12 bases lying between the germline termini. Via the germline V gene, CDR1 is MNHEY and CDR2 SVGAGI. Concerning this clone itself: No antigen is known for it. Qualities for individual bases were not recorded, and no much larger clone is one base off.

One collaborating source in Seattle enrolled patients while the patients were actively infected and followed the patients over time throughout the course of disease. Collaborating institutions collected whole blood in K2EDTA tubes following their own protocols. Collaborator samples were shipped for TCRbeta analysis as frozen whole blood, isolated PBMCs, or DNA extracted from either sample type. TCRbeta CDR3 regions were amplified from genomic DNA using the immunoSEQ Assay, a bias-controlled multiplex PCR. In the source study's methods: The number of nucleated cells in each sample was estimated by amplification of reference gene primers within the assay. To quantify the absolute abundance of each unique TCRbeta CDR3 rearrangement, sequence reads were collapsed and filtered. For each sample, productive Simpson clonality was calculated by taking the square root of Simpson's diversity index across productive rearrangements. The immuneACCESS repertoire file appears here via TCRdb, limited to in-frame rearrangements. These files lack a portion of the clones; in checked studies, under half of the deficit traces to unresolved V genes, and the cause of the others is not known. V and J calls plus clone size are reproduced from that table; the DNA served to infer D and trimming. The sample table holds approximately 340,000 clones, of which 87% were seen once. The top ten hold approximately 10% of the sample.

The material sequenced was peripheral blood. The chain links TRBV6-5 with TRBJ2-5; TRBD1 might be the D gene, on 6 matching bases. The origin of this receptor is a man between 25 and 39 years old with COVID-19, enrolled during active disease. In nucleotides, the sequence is TGTGCCAGCAGCCACCTGGGGGCCCAAGAGACCCAGTACTTC. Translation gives CASSHLGAQETQYF.